The rows below give T cell receptor beta chains drawn from one sample of a study of blood T cell repertoires in COVID-19. The protocol was immunoSEQ multiplex PCR, while the TCRdb copy is restricted to in-frame clones and leaves out a portion. The sample holds a few hundred thousand clones; around four fifths are singletons and the top ten take roughly 4.6%. The sample was peripheral blood. These receptors all come from a man aged 55 to 69 who had recovered from COVID-19. The CDR3 runs from the conserved cysteine through the conserved F or W. The D gene is left open where the match is weak. A clone size is listed for some rows: how often the clone was seen (once, few, many), or a class if it is expanded.

>once|TRBJ2-7|.|TRBV28
TGTGCCAGCAGGCAGGGTTACGAGCAGTACTTC
CASRQGYEQYF
>.|TRBJ2-5|TRBD1|TRBV5-1
TGCGCCAGTACAGGGGGTGACGAGACCCAGTACTTC
CASTGGDETQYF
>.|TRBJ1-6|TRBD1|TRBV6-5
TGTGCCAGCAGTTACTTACAGGGGAAAAATTCACCCCTCCACTTT
CASSYLQGKNSPLHF
>few|TRBJ1-6|.|TRBV7-2
TGTGCCAGCAGCCCTCGGACGGGAAAATCACCCCTCCACTTT
CASSPRTGKSPLHF
>few|TRBJ2-1|.|TRBV7-6
TGTGCCAGCAGCTTAATAGTTGGGCGGGATGGTGGTGAGCAGTTCTTC
CASSLIVGRDGGEQFF
>once|TRBJ2-1|.|TRBV19
TGTGCCAGTAGCCGCCGCCACACTAGATCCTACAATGAGCAGTTCTTC
CASSRRHTRSYNEQFF
>few|TRBJ2-7|.|TRBV10-3
TGTGCCCACCCGGGGGGCGGCTTCACCTACGAGCAGTACTTC
CAHPGGGFTYEQYF
>once|TRBJ1-5|.|TRBV28
TGTGCCAGCAGTGCTGTTGAGGCCGGGCAGCCCCAGCATTTT
CASSAVEAGQPQHF
>.|TRBJ2-5|.|TRBV3-1/TRBV3-2
TGTGCCAGCAGCCAAGTTGCAGGCGGACAAACAACCCAGTACTTC
CASSQVAGGQTTQYF
>.|TRBJ1-1|TRBD1|TRBV6-1
TGTGCCAGCAGTGACCGACAGGGAACTGAAGCTTTCTTT
CASSDRQGTEAFF
>.|TRBJ2-7|TRBD1|TRBV18
TGTGCCAGCTCACCACCTACAGGGGACGAGCAGTACTTC
CASSPPTGDEQYF
>.|TRBJ2-5|.|TRBV21-1
TGTGCCAGCAGCAAAACGACGGCGCCCTGGGGAGTGGGAGAGACCCAGTACTTC
CASSKTTAPWGVGETQYF
>.|TRBJ1-5|.|TRBV6-5
TGTGCCAGCAGAACAGGAGTCAATCAGCCCCAGCATTTT
CASRTGVNQPQHF
>once|TRBJ2-3|TRBD1|TRBV7-9
TGTGCCAGCAGCCGACAGGGGCGAGAAGGTACGCAGTATTTT
CASSRQGREGTQYF
>.|TRBJ1-1|.|TRBV29-1
TGCAGCGTTGTTTCGGTCACTGAAGCTTTCTTT
CSVVSVTEAFF
>.|TRBJ1-6|.|TRBV19
TGTGCCAGTAGTATTAACAGGGACTCACCCCTCCACTTT
CASSINRDSPLHF
>.|TRBJ2-3|.|TRBV7-9
TGTGCCAGCAGCTTAGGAGGCACAGATACGCAGTATTTT
CASSLGGTDTQYF
>.|TRBJ1-3|.|TRBV6-7
TGTGCCAGCAGTTACTCCGTCCTCAGATTAAACACCATATATTTT
CASSYSVLRLNTIYF
>.|TRBJ1-4|.|TRBV5-6
TGTGCCAGCAGCTCTGGAGGGTCCGACCCTGGAAAACTGTTTTTT
CASSSGGSDPGKLFF
>.|TRBJ2-5|.|TRBV28
TGTGCCAGCAGTCCCGGGAACAGGGCAGAGACCCAGTACTTC
CASSPGNRAETQYF
>once|TRBJ2-1|TRBD1|TRBV7-9
TGTGCCAGCAGCTTGACAGGGGTTGCCAATGAGCAGTTCTTC
CASSLTGVANEQFF
>.|TRBJ1-2|.|TRBV28
TGTTCCAGTTCGTTCGGGGGGGCGCGCGGCTACACCTTC
CSSSFGGARGYTF
>once|TRBJ1-2|TRBD1|TRBV7-2
TGTGCCAGCAGCTTAGGTGGGACAGGCTATGGCTACACCTTC
CASSLGGTGYGYTF
>once|TRBJ2-7|.|TRBV18
TGTGCCAGCTCACCGTGGGCTTCCTACGAGCAGTACTTC
CASSPWASYEQYF
>.|TRBJ2-7|.|TRBV7-8
TGTGCCAGCAACCCCCTAGGGCGGGCCCCCTACGAGCAGTACTTC
CASNPLGRAPYEQYF
>.|TRBJ2-7|.|TRBV5-6
TGTGCCAGCAGCCTCGGACTGGCTTCCTACGAGCAGTACTTC
CASSLGLASYEQYF
>.|TRBJ2-7|.|TRBV6-5
TGTGCCAGCAGTAGGGCAAGGGAGTTTGAGCAGTACTTC
CASSRAREFEQYF
>.|TRBJ2-3|.|TRBV19
TGTGCCAGTAGTCGTCCGGCAGGGGGGCTCACAGATACGCAGTATTTT
CASSRPAGGLTDTQYF
>.|TRBJ1-4|.|TRBV5-5
TGTGCCAGCAGCAACTTCCCCGCCCCAGAAAAACTGTTTTTT
CASSNFPAPEKLFF
>once|TRBJ2-1|TRBD1|TRBV7-2
TGTGCCAGCAGCCCCGACAGGGGTTACAATGAGCAGTTCTTC
CASSPDRGYNEQFF